The 19 T cell receptor beta chains below all came from one sample that was sequenced in a study of blood T cell repertoires in COVID-19. The repertoire was sequenced with immunoSEQ multiplex PCR; TCRdb's copy has only in-frame clones and lacks some. The sample has around 76,000 clones; about 76% are singletons. What was sequenced was peripheral blood. Receptors were obtained from a woman of 80 years or more with active or convalescent COVID-19.

V usage is TRBV5-4 and J usage is TRBJ2-2; 15 nucleotides align to TRBD2. J lost 4 bases, V lost 4 bases, and 8 bases had no gene match. Germline values: CDR1 SGHNT, CDR2 YYREEE (reference sequence). The CDR3 is 18 amino acids. CDR3 region: CASSPGRTSGGATGELFF. Written as DNA, the CDR3 is TGTGCCAGCAGCCCCGGTAGGACTAGCGGGGGGGCCACCGGGGAGCTGTTTTTT. The whole variable domain, remainder taken from reference TRBV5-4 and TRBJ2-2, is ETGVTQSPTHLIKTRGQQVTLRCSSQSGHNTVSWYQQALGQGPQFIFQYYREEENGRGNFPPRFSGLQFPNYSSELNVNALELDDSALYLCASSPGRTSGGATGELFFGEGSRLTVL.

This clone has a handful of counts. The DNA for the CDR3 is TGTGCCAGCAGTTCGCCGACTCGCCTGAACACCGGGGAGCTGTTTTTT. It translates to CASSSPTRLNTGELFF. The V and J genes are TRBV6-2 or TRBV6-3 and TRBJ2-2; unclear D gene. This CDR3 has 16 residues. CDR1 MNHEY and CDR2 SVGEGT come from the germline V gene. Trimming cost V 4 bases and J 1 base, with 13 bases left between them.

This clone was seen only once. CDR3 nucleotides: TGTGCCAGCAGCCCTCGTAGGGGACAGGGTCATGATACGCAGTATTTT. Residues: CASSPRRGQGHDTQYF. The chain couples TRBV7-3 to TRBJ2-3, with 9 bases fitting TRBD1. Trimming removed 5 bases from V and 6 bases from J; junction bases left unmatched: 12. Germline-derived CDR1 and CDR2 are SGHTA and FQGTGA. The CDR3 sequence is 16 residues long.

The chain links TRBV29-1 to TRBJ2-3; 7 nucleotides match TRBD2. This CDR3 has 14 residues. Per germline, CDR1 SQVTM and CDR2 ANQGSEA. V shed 4 bases, J shed 1 base, and the junction held 5 bases outside the gene matches. Here the CDR3 DNA reads TGCAGCGTTGGGCTAGCGGTTGGCACAGATACGCAGTATTTT. It codes for CSVGLAVGTDTQYF.

The chain links TRBV15 to TRBJ2-5; 7 nucleotides align to TRBD1. The CDR3 is 13 amino acids. The V gene end was trimmed by 9 bases and the J gene end by 1 base; junction bases not matched to a gene: 5. CDR1 LNHNV and CDR2 YYDKDF come from the germline V gene (reference sequence). CDR3 amino acids: CATGDSPQETQYF. DNA of the CDR3: TGTGCCACAGGGGACAGCCCCCAAGAGACCCAGTACTTC.

This clone was recorded only once. This rearrangement joins TRBV6-5 to TRBJ1-4, with 7 bases that match TRBD1. This CDR3 has 15 amino acids. Looked up from germline, CDR1 is MNHEY and CDR2 is SVGAGI. Germline trimming cut 4 bases from V and 4 bases from J; bases unmatched to any gene: 6. The CDR3 spells CASSSEGQYNEKLFF. CDR3 nucleotide sequence: TGTGCCAGCAGTTCCGAGGGACAGTATAATGAAAAACTGTTTTTT.

CDR3 sequence (DNA): TGTGCCAGCAGTGGCACCAGGGGGCAGCACGAGCAGTACTTC. This encodes CASSGTRGQHEQYF. The rearrangement uses TRBV2 and TRBJ2-7; 8 bases fit TRBD1. In germline, CDR1 is SNHLY, CDR2 FYNNEI. This CDR3 region has 14 residues. V shed 4 bases and J 5 bases; nucleotides not matched to a gene: 7.

The chain has TRBV6-5 and TRBJ2-7; 8 bases line up with TRBD1. The CDR3 extends over 13 amino acids. Germline assignment: CDR1 MNHEY and CDR2 SVGAGI. V lost 6 bases to trimming and J lost 2 bases; unmatched junction nucleotides: 3. CDR3 in DNA: TGTGCCAGCAGACGGACAGGGCCCTACGAGCAGTACTTC. Translation: CASRRTGPYEQYF.

The J gene is TRBJ2-1, the V gene TRBV27, with 14 positions matching TRBD2. Trimming cost V 2 bases and J 7 bases; bases outside gene matches: 4. The V gene's germline CDR1 is MNHEY and CDR2 SMNVEV (reference sequence). The CDR3 sequence is 16 residues long. Written as DNA, the CDR3 is TGTGCCAGCAGTTTACGACTAGCGGGGGGGCCTAATGAGCAGTTCTTC. Residues: CASSLRLAGGPNEQFF.

The chain links TRBV3-1 (or the pseudogene TRBV3-2) to TRBJ1-1, with D unresolved. This CDR3 has 11 amino acids. V was shortened by 4 bases and J by 2 bases, with 2 bases between the two germline ends. Germline assignment: CDR1 LGHDT and CDR2 YNNKEL (reference sequence). The DNA for the CDR3 is TGTGCCAGCAGCCTAAACACTGAAGCTTTCTTT. It specifies CASSLNTEAFF.

The sample holds a few counts of this clone. The gene calls are TRBV7-3 and TRBJ2-5; tentatively, D is TRBD1 (5 bases). V was shortened by 2 bases and J by 5 bases, with 12 bases between the two germline ends. The CDR3 spans 14 residues. Germline V lookup: CDR1 SGHTA, CDR2 FQGTGA. CDR3 protein: CASSLDGAPETQYF. CDR3 bases: TGTGCCAGCAGCTTAGATGGGGCCCCGGAGACCCAGTACTTC.

J is TRBJ1-2 and V is TRBV3-1 (or the pseudogene TRBV3-2); no reliable D call. Germline V lookup: CDR1 LGHDT, CDR2 YNNKEL (reference sequence). V lost 1 base, J lost 4 bases, and 4 bases lay in between. The CDR3 sequence is 12 residues long. The CDR3 spells CASSQGAYGYTF. The CDR3 coding sequence is TGTGCCAGCAGCCAAGGGGCCTATGGCTACACCTTC.

V usage is TRBV2 and J usage is TRBJ1-4, with TRBD1 identical over 8 bases. V dropped 7 bases and J dropped 5; count of bases not matched to a gene: 6. Germline V gives CDR1 SNHLY, CDR2 FYNNEI. CDR3 length equals 14 residues. CDR3 amino acids: CASTPDRVNEKLFF. CDR3 nucleotide sequence: TGTGCCAGCACCCCGGACAGGGTGAATGAAAAACTGTTTTTT.

This clone has more than one count but fewer than ten. The chain is built from TRBV11-2 and TRBJ2-3; possible D gene TRBD1, 6 bases. The length of the CDR3 is 13 residues. Deletions cut 3 bases from V and 4 bases from J, with 8 bases between. Germline CDR1 and CDR2: SGHAT and FQNNGV. DNA of the CDR3: TGTGCCAGCAGCTTGGGGGCGGCAGATACGCAGTATTTT. Its translation is CASSLGAADTQYF.

The chain combines TRBV7-2 with TRBJ2-7; no firm D call. Trimming removed 0 bases at V and 6 bases at J, with 9 bases between. The CDR3 is 13 amino acids. The germline gives CDR1 SGHTA, CDR2 FQGNSA. As DNA, the CDR3 is TGTGCCAGCAGCTTAGCGATCCGAGGCGAGCAGTACTTC. Protein: CASSLAIRGEQYF.

V usage is TRBV5-1 and J usage is TRBJ1-1, with D uncertain. The CDR3 spans 14 residues. Germline V lookup: CDR1 SGHRS, CDR2 YFSETQ. Trimming took 0 bases from V and 3 from J, leaving 9 bases between them. This CDR3 reads CASSLDFQDTEAFF. The CDR3, as DNA: TGCGCCAGCAGCTTGGACTTTCAGGACACTGAAGCTTTCTTT.

The CDR3 DNA reads as TGTGCCTGGAGTGTACAGGGTGCAGATACGCAGTATTTT. Residues: CAWSVQGADTQYF. The chain has TRBV30 and TRBJ2-3; TRBD1 might be the D (6 bases). This CDR3 is 13 amino acids long. Germline assignment: CDR1 GTSNPN and CDR2 SVGIG (reference sequence). V lost 0 bases to trimming and J lost 4 bases, with 8 bases between them.

This chain links TRBV2 with TRBJ1-2, with D possibly TRBD1 on 6 matching bases. In germline, CDR1 is SNHLY, CDR2 FYNNEI. The V end lost 6 bases, the J end lost 7 bases, and 15 bases lay between the germline ends. The CDR3 has 13 amino acids. The CDR3 sequence is CASRTGGSVGYTF. The CDR3 DNA sequence: TGTGCCAGCAGGACAGGCGGATCTGTTGGCTACACCTTC.

V gene TRBV7-9 combines with J gene TRBJ1-1, with a possible D match to TRBD1 (6 bases). Trimming stripped 5 bases from V and 5 bases from J, with 9 bases between. The CDR3 has 12 residues. Germline CDR1 reads SEHNR; CDR2 reads FQNEAQ (reference sequence). The CDR3 spells CASSPQGTEAFF. CDR3 coding DNA: TGTGCCAGCAGCCCCCAGGGGACTGAAGCTTTCTTT.